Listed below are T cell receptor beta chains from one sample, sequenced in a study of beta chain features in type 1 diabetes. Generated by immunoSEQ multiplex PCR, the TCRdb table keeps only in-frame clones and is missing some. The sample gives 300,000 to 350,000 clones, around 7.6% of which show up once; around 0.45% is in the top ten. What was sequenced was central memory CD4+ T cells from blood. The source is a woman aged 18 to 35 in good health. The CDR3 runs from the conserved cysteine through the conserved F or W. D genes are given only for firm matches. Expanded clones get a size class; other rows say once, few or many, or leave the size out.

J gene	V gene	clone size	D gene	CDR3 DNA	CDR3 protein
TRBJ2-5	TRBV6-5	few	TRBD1	TGTGCCAGCATCGGACAGGGGAGGGAGACCCAGTACTTC	CASIGQGRETQYF
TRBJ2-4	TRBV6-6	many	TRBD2	TGTGCCAGCACCTTAATAGCGGGAGAAGGGAACATTCAGTACTTC	CASTLIAGEGNIQYF
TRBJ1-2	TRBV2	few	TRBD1	TGTGCCAGCAGCGCGACAGGGTCCCGGGGTGGCTACACCTTC	CASSATGSRGGYTF
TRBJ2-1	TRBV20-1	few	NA	TGCAGTGCTTCCAGGGGTTATGAGCAGTTCTTC	CSASRGYEQFF
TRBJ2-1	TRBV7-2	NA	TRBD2	TGTGCCAGCAGCTTAGCGCAGATAGCGGGAGGTCAAAATGAGCAGTTCTTC	CASSLAQIAGGQNEQFF
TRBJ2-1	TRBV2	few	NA	TGTGCCAGCAGTGAGGACGGCGCCTACAATGAGCAGTTCTTC	CASSEDGAYNEQFF
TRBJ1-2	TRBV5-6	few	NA	TGTGCCAGCAGCTTGCCCCAGGGGACTTATGGCTACACCTTC	CASSLPQGTYGYTF
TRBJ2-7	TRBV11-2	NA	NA	TGTGCCAGCAGCCGACAGGAAATCTACGAGCAGTACTTC	CASSRQEIYEQYF
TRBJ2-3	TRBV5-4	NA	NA	TGTGCCAGCAGCCTAACTAGGACAACAGATACGCAGTATTTT	CASSLTRTTDTQYF
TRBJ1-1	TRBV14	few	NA	TGTGCCAGCAGGCAAAATTTGAACACTGAAGCTTTCTTT	CASRQNLNTEAFF
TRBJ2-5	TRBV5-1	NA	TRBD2	TGCGCCAGCAGCATTCGGACTAGCGTTGAGACCCAGTACTTC	CASSIRTSVETQYF
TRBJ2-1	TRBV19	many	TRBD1	TGTGCCAGTAGAACGGACAGGGTGGCGAATGAGCAGTTCTTC	CASRTDRVANEQFF
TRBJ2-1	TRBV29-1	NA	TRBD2	TGCAGCGTTAGGACTAGCGGGAGAGGTGGTGAGCAGTTCTTC	CSVRTSGRGGEQFF
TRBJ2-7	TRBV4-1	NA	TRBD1	TGCGCCAGCAGCCAAGTCGGGACAGGGGCTGGCGAGCAGTACTTC	CASSQVGTGAGEQYF
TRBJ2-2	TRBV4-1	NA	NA	TGCGCCAGCAGCCACTTTGGGGGGCGACTAGGGGGAAGCACCGGGGAGCTGTTTTTT	CASSHFGGRLGGSTGELFF